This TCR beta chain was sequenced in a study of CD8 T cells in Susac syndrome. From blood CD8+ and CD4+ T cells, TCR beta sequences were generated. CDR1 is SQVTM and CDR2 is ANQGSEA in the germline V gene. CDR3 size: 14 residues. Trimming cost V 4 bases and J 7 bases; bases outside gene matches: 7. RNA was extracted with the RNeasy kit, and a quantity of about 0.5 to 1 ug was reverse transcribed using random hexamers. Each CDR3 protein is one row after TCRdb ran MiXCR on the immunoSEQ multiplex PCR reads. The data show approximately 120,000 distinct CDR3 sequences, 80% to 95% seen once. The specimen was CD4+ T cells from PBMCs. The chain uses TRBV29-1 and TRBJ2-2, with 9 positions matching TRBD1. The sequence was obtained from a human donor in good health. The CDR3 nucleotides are TGCAGCGTTGGTAACAGGGGGCCTAACGGGGAGCTGTTTTTT. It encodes CSVGNRGPNGELFF.